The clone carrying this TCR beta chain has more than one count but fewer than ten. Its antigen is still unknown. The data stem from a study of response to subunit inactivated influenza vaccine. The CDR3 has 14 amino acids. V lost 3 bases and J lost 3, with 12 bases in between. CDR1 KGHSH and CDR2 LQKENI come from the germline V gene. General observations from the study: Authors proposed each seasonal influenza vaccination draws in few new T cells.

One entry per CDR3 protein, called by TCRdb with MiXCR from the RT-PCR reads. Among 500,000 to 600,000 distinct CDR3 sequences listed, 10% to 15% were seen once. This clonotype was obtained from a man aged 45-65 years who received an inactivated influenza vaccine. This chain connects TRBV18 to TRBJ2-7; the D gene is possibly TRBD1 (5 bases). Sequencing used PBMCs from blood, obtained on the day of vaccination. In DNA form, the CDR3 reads TGTGCCAGCTCACCTAGTCAGGGCCTCTACGAGCAGTACTTC. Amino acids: CASSPSQGLYEQYF.